The 8 T cell receptor beta chains below come from one sample, sequenced in a study of human T cells and chemical hapten exposure. Time point here: patch test 3, about 24 weeks after DPC sensitization. Noted treatment: therapeutic diphenylcyclopropenone sensitization with weekly scalp DPC. Each CDR3 protein is one row after TCRdb ran MiXCR on the RACE reads. The sample consists of more than 95,000 distinct CDR3 sequences, 27% of them appearing once. Sequencing was performed on whole blood, taken in connection with sensitization to the hapten diphenylcyclopropenone (DPC). These receptors all stem from a man in his forties with alopecia areata. Some clones in this sample may be carry-over from other donors' samples.

This clonotype came up once. The conserved phenylalanine or tryptophan normally closing the CDR3 is absent here, so this likely arose from a read error. The DNA is left out, because the CDR3 cannot be placed on it with certainty; the CDR3 is given as TCRdb lists it. The J gene is TRBJ1-1, the V gene TRBV5-8; TRBD1, the table's D call, was not compared with the DNA. With termini counted, the CDR3 has 9 amino acids. Germline assignment: CDR1 SGHTS and CDR2 YDEGEE. The CDR3 sequence is CASSFYDRG.

The V call is TRBV6-2 or TRBV6-3, the J call TRBJ2-5; the D gene is possibly TRBD1 (5 bases). CDR1 and CDR2 from the germline V gene are MNHEY and SVGEGT. V was cut by 2 bases and J by 5 bases, with 15 bases left in between. The CDR3 covers 15 residues. Here the CDR3 reads CASSYGFDSRETQYF. CDR3 coding DNA: TGTGCCAGCAGTTACGGGTTCGACAGTCGGGAGACCCAGTACTTC.

This CDR3 is CASSLMYGHEQYF. As DNA, the CDR3 is TGTGCCAGCAGCCTCATGTACGGGCACGAGCAGTACTTC. The chain has TRBV7-2 and TRBJ2-7; no clear D. The CDR3 loop spans 13 amino acids. Trimming stripped 5 bases from V and 5 bases from J, with 13 bases between. CDR1 is SGHTA and CDR2 is FQGNSA in the germline V gene.

The V gene is TRBV15, the J gene TRBJ1-1; 7 bases are a match to TRBD1. V trimming: 0 bases; J trimming: 7 bases; junction bases outside the gene matches: 5. CDR1 and CDR2 from the germline V gene are LNHNV and YYDKDF (reference sequence). The CDR3 runs to 14 residues. The CDR3 reads CATSREVQGSEAFF. CDR3 DNA: TGTGCCACCAGCAGAGAAGTACAGGGGAGTGAAGCTTTCTTT.

J is TRBJ2-1 and V is TRBV12-3 or TRBV12-4; TRBD2 is a possible D gene (6 bases). The CDR3 consists of 13 residues. Trimming shortened V by 5 bases and J by 7 bases, and 12 bases separated the two germline ends. The CDR3 sequence is CASSTSPRNEQFF. Written as DNA, the CDR3 is TGTGCCAGCAGTACTAGCCCCAGGAATGAGCAGTTCTTC.

The sample holds many counts of this clonotype. This chain connects TRBV18 to TRBJ2-2, with 10 bases matching TRBD1. V lost 3 bases, J lost 3 bases, and 4 bases stayed unmatched. CDR1 is KGHSH, CDR2 LQKENI, per germline. This CDR3 is built from 16 residues. CDR3 loop: CASSPRQGADTGELFF. CDR3 nucleotide sequence: TGTGCCAGCTCACCCCGACAGGGGGCGGACACCGGGGAGCTGTTTTTT.

V is TRBV7-2 and J is TRBJ2-7; D call uncertain. The CDR3 spans 14 residues. The V end was cut by 0 bases, the J end by 4 bases, with 10 bases between. The germline CDR1 and CDR2 sequences are SGHTA and FQGNSA. The CDR3: CASSLAYGKYEQYF. The CDR3 nucleotides are TGTGCCAGCAGCTTAGCGTACGGCAAGTACGAGCAGTACTTC.

The CDR3 bases are TGCGCCAGCAGCTTGACTAGCGGGACTTTCGCGGAAGAGACCCAGTACTTC. Residues: CASSLTSGTFAEETQYF. The rearrangement joins TRBV5-1 to TRBJ2-5; 10 bases are a match to TRBD2. Germline lookup yields CDR1 SGHRS and CDR2 YFSETQ. V was pared by 1 base and J by 3 bases, with 9 bases of the junction left unmatched. This CDR3 spans 17 amino acids. Full variable domain (outside the CDR3, taken from reference TRBV5-1 and TRBJ2-5): KAGVTQTPRYLIKTRGQQVTLSCSPISGHRSVSWYQQTPGQGLQFLFEYFSETQRNKGNFPGRFSGRQFSNSRSEMNVSTLELGDSALYLCASSLTSGTFAEETQYFGPGTRLLVL.